Shown below are 10 T cell receptor beta chains from a single sample sequenced in a study of blood T cell repertoires in COVID-19. Repertoires were generated with immunoSEQ multiplex PCR, while TCRdb's copy carries only in-frame clones and drops some. The sample lists around 56,000 clones, 79% seen once, with roughly 3.2% in the top ten. Material for sequencing was peripheral blood. These receptors were taken from a man in his sixties with acute or convalescent COVID-19.

The rearrangement links TRBV7-8 to TRBJ2-3; 8 bases are a match to TRBD1. The trim removed 4 bases at V and 4 bases at J, leaving 7 bases unmatched. CDR3 length: 15 amino acids. Germline CDR1 is SGHVS and CDR2 is FQNEAQ. The CDR3 here is CASSSGTGGADTQYF. In DNA, the CDR3 is TGTGCCAGCAGCTCCGGGACAGGAGGTGCAGATACGCAGTATTTT. The whole variable domain, remainder taken from reference TRBV7-8 and TRBJ2-3, is GAGVSQSPRYKVAKRGQDVALRCDPISGHVSLFWYQQALGQGPEFLTYFQNEAQLDKSGLPSDRFFAERPEGSVSTLKIQRTQQEDSAVYLCASSSGTGGADTQYFGPGTRLTVL.

The chain couples TRBV19 to TRBJ2-5; 8 bases align to TRBD1. The CDR3 has 16 residues. V lost 8 bases and J lost 2; bases outside the gene matches: 13. Per the germline V gene, CDR1 is LNHDA and CDR2 is SQIVND (reference sequence). In DNA, the CDR3 is TGTGCCAGTGGGGGCCGGGACAGGAACCTACAAGAGACCCAGTACTTC. It yields the protein CASGGRDRNLQETQYF.

This clone was recorded a few times. This chain uses TRBV20-1 with TRBJ1-1, with D hard to call. The V end lost 3 bases, the J end lost 0 bases, and 11 bases lay between the germline ends. Germline-derived CDR1 and CDR2 are DFQATT and SNEGSKA (reference sequence). CDR3 length: 14 amino acids. CDR3 DNA sequence: TGCAGTGCTAGTACCCCAGATCTGAACACTGAAGCTTTCTTT. Translating it yields CSASTPDLNTEAFF.

A few counts support this clone. The chain uses TRBV25-1 and TRBJ1-1; maybe TRBD1 (6 bases). Germline-derived CDR1 and CDR2 are MGHDK and SYGVNS. The CDR3 totals 15 residues. With 3 bases removed from V and 1 base from J, the gap between germline ends came to 12 bases. CDR3 protein: CASSEAGVQNTEAFF. The CDR3 region has the DNA TGTGCCAGCAGTGAGGCAGGGGTACAGAACACTGAAGCTTTCTTT.

V and J are TRBV5-1 and TRBJ2-1, with D possibly being TRBD2 (5 bases). This CDR3 spans 14 amino acids. Germline V lookup: CDR1 SGHRS, CDR2 YFSETQ. Trimming took 5 bases from V and 1 from J, leaving 10 bases between them. CDR3 nucleotide sequence: TGCGCCAGCAGTGACGGCGGGTCCTACAATGAGCAGTTCTTC. Translated, it gives CASSDGGSYNEQFF.

The V and J genes are TRBV7-2 and TRBJ2-7; TRBD2 matches 7 bases. Per germline, CDR1 SGHTA and CDR2 FQGNSA. The J segment lost 6 bases and the V segment lost 2 bases, leaving 10 bases of the junction unmatched. This CDR3 has 15 amino acids. As DNA, the CDR3 is TGTGCCAGCAGCTTACTGGCGGGGGAATTGGCCGAGCAGTACTTC. Protein: CASSLLAGELAEQYF.

This chain uses TRBV19 with TRBJ2-3, with D tentatively TRBD1 (6 bases). V was cut by 5 bases and J by 5 bases, with 11 bases left in between. There are 13 residues in the CDR3. The germline V gene has CDR1 LNHDA and CDR2 SQIVND (reference sequence). CDR3: CASSASGEDTQYF. CDR3 bases: TGTGCCAGTAGTGCCTCAGGGGAAGATACGCAGTATTTT.

The chain links TRBV5-4 to TRBJ1-4; no clear D gene. CDR3 size: 17 residues. Germline values: CDR1 SGHNT, CDR2 YYREEE (reference sequence). Trimming took 4 bases from V and 1 from J, leaving 17 bases between them. The CDR3 DNA reads as TGTGCCAGCAGCACCCAAAGTTGGGGAGGAACTAATGAAAAACTGTTTTTT. Amino acid sequence: CASSTQSWGGTNEKLFF.

V and J are TRBV7-2 and TRBJ2-1; possibly TRBD2 for D (7 bases). This CDR3 region has 15 residues. The germline V gene has CDR1 SGHTA and CDR2 FQGNSA. V lost 5 bases and J 8 bases, leaving 19 bases between the germline ends. The CDR3 sequence is CASSPHRGAGDEQFF. CDR3 coding DNA: TGTGCCAGCAGCCCCCATCGGGGGGCGGGCGATGAGCAGTTCTTC.

The J gene is TRBJ2-3, the V gene TRBV9, with a tentative D call TRBD2 (5 bases). Germline V CDR1 and CDR2: SGDLS, YYNGEE. This CDR3 has 15 residues. Deletions cut 4 bases from V and 1 base from J, with 13 bases between. CDR3 in amino acids: CASSQGGFGTDTQYF. Here the CDR3 DNA reads TGTGCCAGCAGCCAAGGCGGGTTTGGCACAGATACGCAGTATTTT. Complete variable domain (other parts from reference TRBV9 and TRBJ2-3): DSGVTQTPKHLITATGQRVTLRCSPRSGDLSVYWYQQSLDQGLQFLIQYYNGEERAKGNILERFSAQQFPDLHSELNLSSLELGDSALYFCASSQGGFGTDTQYFGPGTRLTVL.